The TCR beta chain described here comes from a study of OX40 agonist ivuxolimab in advanced cancers. In the study overall: Intravenous ivuxolimab was administered to patients every 2 weeks at 0.01 to 10 mg/kg.

Profiling relied on immunoSEQ multiplex PCR, and the TCRdb table lists in-frame clones only, not all of them. In the table there are some 77,000 clones, approximately 94% of which are singletons. This CDR3 region has 13 residues. Germline V gene lookup returns CDR1 SQVTM and CDR2 ANQGSEA. V gave up 7 bases and J gave up 4 bases; unmatched junction bases: 7. Blood was sampled at baseline, cycle 4 day 1, and cycle 7 day 1. The sequence was obtained from an adult with an advanced solid tumor such as melanoma, head and neck, liver or kidney cancer. The sample in question was CD4+ or CD8+ T cells sorted from blood, obtained in a trial of the OX40 agonist ivuxolimab. The rearrangement joins TRBV29-1 to TRBJ1-2, with TRBD1 matching 9 bases. The CDR3 reads CSAPGQGGYGYTF. CDR3 DNA sequence: TGCAGCGCTCCGGGACAGGGTGGCTATGGCTACACCTTC.